This paragraph reports one T cell receptor (beta chain). Its antigen remains unidentified. The CDR3 runs to 15 residues. V lost 5 bases to trimming and J lost 0 bases, with 10 bases between them. CDR1 MNHEY and CDR2 SMNVEV come from the germline V gene (reference sequence). This entry belongs to a study of shared clonotypes between healthy human individuals. Whole-study findings and limits: The represented genetic and exposure-history diversity was limited by the small number of donors.

Only in-frame clones appear in the TCRdb table, and some are missing; sequencing was by immunoSEQ multiplex PCR. Here the sample spans about 580,000 clones, 95% to 98% being singletons. CD8 cells classed as naive were CD45RO-negative and positively selected for CCR7, excluding terminally differentiated effector memory CD45RA+ cells. Adult Caucasians living in Nashville, Tennessee made up all of the donors. Material: naive CD8+ T cells sorted from blood. The sequence derives from a man aged 30-40 years in good health. This chain joins TRBV27 and TRBJ2-2; the D is unclear. The CDR3 is CASSPSFSNTGELFF. The CDR3 DNA sequence: TGTGCCAGCAGTCCAAGTTTCTCGAACACCGGGGAGCTGTTTTTT.